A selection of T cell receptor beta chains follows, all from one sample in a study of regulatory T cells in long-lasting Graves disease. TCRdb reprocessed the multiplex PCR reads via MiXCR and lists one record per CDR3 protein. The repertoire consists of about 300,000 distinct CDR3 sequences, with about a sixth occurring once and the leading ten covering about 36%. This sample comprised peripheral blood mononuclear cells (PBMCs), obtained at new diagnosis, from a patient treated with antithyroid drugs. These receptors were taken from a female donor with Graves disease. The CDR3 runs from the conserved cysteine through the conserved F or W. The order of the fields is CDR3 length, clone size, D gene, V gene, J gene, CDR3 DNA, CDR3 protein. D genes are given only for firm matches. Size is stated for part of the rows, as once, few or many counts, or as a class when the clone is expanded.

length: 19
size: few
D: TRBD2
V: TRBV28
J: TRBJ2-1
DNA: TGTGCCAGCAGTTTCCCTCTGACTAGCGGGGGCAAGGAGGTGGATGAGCAGTTCTTC
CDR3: CASSFPLTSGGKEVDEQFF

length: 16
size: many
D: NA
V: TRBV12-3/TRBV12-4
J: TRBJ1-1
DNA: TGTGCCAGCAGTTTTAGGCAGGAGCCTCTGAACACTGAAGCTTTCTTT
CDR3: CASSFRQEPLNTEAFF

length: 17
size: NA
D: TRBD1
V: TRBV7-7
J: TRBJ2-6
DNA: TGTGCTAGCAGCCCTCGACAGGGGAAGACTGGGGCCAACGTCCTGACTTTC
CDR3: CASSPRQGKTGANVLTF

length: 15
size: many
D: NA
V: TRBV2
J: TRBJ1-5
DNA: TGTGCCAGCAGTGAAAGTGGGGGGCCCAATCAGCCCCAGCATTTT
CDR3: CASSESGGPNQPQHF

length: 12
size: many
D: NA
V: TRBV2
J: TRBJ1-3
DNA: TGTGCCAGCAGTGAAATTGGAAACACCATATATTTT
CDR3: CASSEIGNTIYF

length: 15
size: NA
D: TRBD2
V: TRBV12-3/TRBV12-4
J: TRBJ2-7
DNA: TGTGCCAGCAGTTACATCGGGGGAGGGAACTACGAGCAGTACTTC
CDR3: CASSYIGGGNYEQYF

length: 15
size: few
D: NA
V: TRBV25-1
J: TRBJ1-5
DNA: TGTGCCAGCAGTCTCGGGTGGGATCCCAATCAGCCCCAGCATTTT
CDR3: CASSLGWDPNQPQHF

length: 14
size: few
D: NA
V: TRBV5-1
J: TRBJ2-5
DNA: TGCGCCAGCAGCTTCGGCAGGGGTGGCGAGACCCAGTACTTC
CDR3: CASSFGRGGETQYF

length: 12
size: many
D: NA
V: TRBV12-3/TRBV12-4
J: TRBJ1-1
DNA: TGTGCCAGCAGTTTGAAGAACACTGAAGCTTTCTTT
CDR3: CASSLKNTEAFF

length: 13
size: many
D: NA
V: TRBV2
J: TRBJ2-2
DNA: TGTGCCAGCGGGGGTCAGACCACCGGGGAGCTGTTTTTT
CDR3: CASGGQTTGELFF

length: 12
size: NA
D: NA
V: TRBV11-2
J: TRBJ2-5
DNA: TGTGCCAGCAGCCACGGGGGAGAGACCCAGTACTTC
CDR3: CASSHGGETQYF

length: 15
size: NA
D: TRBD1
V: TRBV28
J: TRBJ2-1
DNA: TGTGCCAGCAGCCCCCCGGGACAGCTCTACAATGAGCAGTTCTTC
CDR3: CASSPPGQLYNEQFF

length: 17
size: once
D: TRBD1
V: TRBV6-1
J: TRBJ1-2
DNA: TGTGCCAGCAGCTCCCGACAGGGACTAATATCTAACTATGGCTACACCTTC
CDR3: CASSSRQGLISNYGYTF

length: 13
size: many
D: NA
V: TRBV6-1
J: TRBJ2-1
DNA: TGTGCCAGCAGTGAAGCGAGGGGCAATGAGCAGTTCTTC
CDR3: CASSEARGNEQFF

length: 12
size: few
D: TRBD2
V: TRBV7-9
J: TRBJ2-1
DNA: TGTGCCTGCCCGGGGGGGGACAATGAGCAGTTCTTC
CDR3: CACPGGDNEQFF

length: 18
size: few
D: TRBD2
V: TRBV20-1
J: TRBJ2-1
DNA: TGCAGTGCTAGACAAAGTGACTTCGGGGGGGGCTCCTACAATGAGCAGTTCTTC
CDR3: CSARQSDFGGGSYNEQFF

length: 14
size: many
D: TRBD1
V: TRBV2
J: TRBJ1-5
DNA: TGTGCCAGCAGTATTGGGACAGTTTTTCAGCCCCAGCATTTT
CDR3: CASSIGTVFQPQHF

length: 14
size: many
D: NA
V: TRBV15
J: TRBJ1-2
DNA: TGTGCCACCAGCAGAGAGTACACAGCCTTAGGCTACACCTTC
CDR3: CATSREYTALGYTF

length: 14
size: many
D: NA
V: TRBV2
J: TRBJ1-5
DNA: TGTGCCAGCACTCAGGACAAGGAGTTTCAGCCCCAGCATTTT
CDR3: CASTQDKEFQPQHF

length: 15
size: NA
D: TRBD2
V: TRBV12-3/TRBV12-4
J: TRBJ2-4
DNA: TGTGCCAGCAGTCCGGGACTAGCGGGGGAAAACATTCAGTACTTC
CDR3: CASSPGLAGENIQYF

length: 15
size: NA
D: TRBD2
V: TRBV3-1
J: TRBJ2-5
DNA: TGTGCCAGCAGCCAAGGCGGACTAGCGGGAGAGACCCAGTACTTC
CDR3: CASSQGGLAGETQYF

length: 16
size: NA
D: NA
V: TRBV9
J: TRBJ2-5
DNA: TGTGCCAGCAGCGATGCCCCGGGGGCTCCCTGGGAGACCCAGTACTTC
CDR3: CASSDAPGAPWETQYF

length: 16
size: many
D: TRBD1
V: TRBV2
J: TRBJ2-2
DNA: TGTGCCAGCAGTTACGGACAGGGAGTAGACACCGGGGAGCTGTTTTTT
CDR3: CASSYGQGVDTGELFF

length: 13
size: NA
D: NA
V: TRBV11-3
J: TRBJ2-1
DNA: TGTGCCAGCAGCTTAGTGTTCGCTAATGAGCAGTTCTTC
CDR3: CASSLVFANEQFF

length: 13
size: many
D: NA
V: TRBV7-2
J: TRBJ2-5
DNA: TGTGCCAGCACCCCGCGGGGGCGGGAGACCCAGTACTTC
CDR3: CASTPRGRETQYF

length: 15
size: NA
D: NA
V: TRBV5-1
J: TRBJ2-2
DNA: TGCGCCAGCAGCTTCGGGCAGCCGAACACCGGGGAGCTGTTTTTT
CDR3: CASSFGQPNTGELFF

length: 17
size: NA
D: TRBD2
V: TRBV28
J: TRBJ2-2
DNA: TGTGCCAGCAGCCAATCTCGACTAGCGGGTGTCGGCGGGGAGCTGTTTTTT
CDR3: CASSQSRLAGVGGELFF

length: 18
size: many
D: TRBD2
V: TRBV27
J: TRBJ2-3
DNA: TGTGCCAGCAGTTTACAAAGGACTAGCGGGAGGAGGACAGATACGCAGTATTTT
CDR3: CASSLQRTSGRRTDTQYF

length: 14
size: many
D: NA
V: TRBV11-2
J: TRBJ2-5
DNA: TGTGCCAGCAGCTTAGCAGGGGTCCAAGAGACCCAGTACTTC
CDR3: CASSLAGVQETQYF

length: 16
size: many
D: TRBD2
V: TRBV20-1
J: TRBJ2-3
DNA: TGCAGTGCTAGAGCCCTAGCTGAAGCGGGGACAGATACGCAGTATTTT
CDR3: CSARALAEAGTDTQYF

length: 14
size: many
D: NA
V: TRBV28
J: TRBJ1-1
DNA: TGTGCCAGCAGTTTCAGGGGTCTTCGCACTGAAGCTTTCTTT
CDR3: CASSFRGLRTEAFF

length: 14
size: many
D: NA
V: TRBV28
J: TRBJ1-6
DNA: TGTGCCAGCAGTTTATCAGGGGCTACTTCACCCCTCCACTTT
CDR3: CASSLSGATSPLHF

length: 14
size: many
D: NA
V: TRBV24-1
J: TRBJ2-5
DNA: TGTGCCACCAGTGGATCTAGCGCCCAAGAGACCCAGTACTTC
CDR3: CATSGSSAQETQYF

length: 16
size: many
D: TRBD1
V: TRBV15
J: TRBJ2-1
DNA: TGTGCCACCAGCAGAGATCGGACAGGGGGATCGAATGAGCAGTTCTTC
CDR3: CATSRDRTGGSNEQFF

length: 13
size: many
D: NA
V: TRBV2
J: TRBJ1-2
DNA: TGTGCCAGCAGGGACAGCCTAACCTATGGCTACACCTTC
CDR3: CASRDSLTYGYTF

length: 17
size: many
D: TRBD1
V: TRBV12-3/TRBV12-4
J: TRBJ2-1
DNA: TGTGCCAGCAGTTTAGCGCTTTCAGGGGGCGCCTACAATGAGCAGTTCTTC
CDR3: CASSLALSGGAYNEQFF

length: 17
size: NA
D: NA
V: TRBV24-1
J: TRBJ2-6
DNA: TGTGCCACCAGTGATTTGTCTCGGGCTTCTGGGGCCAACGTCCTGACTTTC
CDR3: CATSDLSRASGANVLTF

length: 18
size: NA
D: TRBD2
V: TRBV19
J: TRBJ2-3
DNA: TGTGCCAGTAGTATAGACCTTCCCGGGACTAGCGGGAGTGATACGCAGTATTTT
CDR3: CASSIDLPGTSGSDTQYF

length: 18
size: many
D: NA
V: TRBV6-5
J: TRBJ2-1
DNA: TGTGCCAGCAGTTACAAGAGCGGGCCATTAGAAAGATACAATGAGCAGTTCTTC
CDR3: CASSYKSGPLERYNEQFF

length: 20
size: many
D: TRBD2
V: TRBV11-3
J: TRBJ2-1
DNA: TGTGCCAGCAGCTTAGGCTGGCTAGCGGGAGACGTGAAGCCTTACAATGAGCAGTTCTTC
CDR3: CASSLGWLAGDVKPYNEQFF

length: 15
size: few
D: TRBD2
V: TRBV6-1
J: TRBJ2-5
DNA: TGTGCCAGCGCTACCGGGCTAGCGGGAGTGGAGACCCAGTACTTC
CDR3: CASATGLAGVETQYF

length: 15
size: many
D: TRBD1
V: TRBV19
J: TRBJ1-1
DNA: TGTGCCAGTAACCCGGGCAGGGGGCCGAACACTGAAGCTTTCTTT
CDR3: CASNPGRGPNTEAFF

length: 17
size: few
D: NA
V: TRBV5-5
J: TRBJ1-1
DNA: TGTGCCAGCAGCGCGCCACCGGGGGCAATTATGAGCACTGAAGCTTTCTTT
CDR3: CASSAPPGAIMSTEAFF

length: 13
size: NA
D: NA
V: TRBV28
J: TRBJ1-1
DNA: TGTGCCAGCGAAGGGGGAGGTGGCACTGAAGCTTTCTTT
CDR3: CASEGGGGTEAFF

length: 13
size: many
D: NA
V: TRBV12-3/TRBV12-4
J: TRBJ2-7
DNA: TGTGCCAGCAGTTTGAATCCCTCCTACGAGCAGTACTTC
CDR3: CASSLNPSYEQYF